This T cell receptor beta chain was documented in a study of cytomegalovirus exposure and HLA in healthy donors. Notes on the study in general: A previous analysis found most TCR beta V segments productive roughly 87% or roughly 30% of the time.

On this clone itself: Its antigen is unidentified.

This PCR relied on a set of 60 Vbeta primers and 13 Jbeta primers. TCRdb's copy holds only in-frame clones and misses some; the assay was immunoSEQ multiplex PCR. The sample holds tens of thousands of clones, roughly three quarters seen once. Trimming took 1 base from V and 1 from J, leaving 8 bases between them. The CDR3 runs 15 residues. Germline V lookup: CDR1 SEHNR, CDR2 FQNEAQ (reference sequence). The specimen was PBMCs. This TCR was recovered from a man aged 30 to 45 in good health and CMV-seronegative. The gene calls are TRBV7-9 and TRBJ1-5, with D possibly matching TRBD1 (6 bases). The CDR3 DNA reads TGTGCCAGCAGCTTAGGGGACACCAGCAATCAGCCCCAGCATTTT. Translated: CASSLGDTSNQPQHF.